The 18 T cell receptor beta chains in this list originate from one sample, sequenced in a study of CD8+CD57+ T cells in acquired aplastic anemia. Genomic DNA served as template for TCR beta VDJ and CDR3 profiling. Each CDR3 protein gets one entry after TCRdb re-called the reads with MiXCR. In the table there are tens of thousands of distinct CDR3 sequences, roughly half of which are singletons. What was sequenced was sorted CD4+, CD8+, or CD8+CD57+ T cells (not recorded which) from PBMCs. The receptors stem from a human donor in good health, serving as a control.

The chain combines TRBV9 with TRBJ2-7; D call uncertain. With 1 base removed from V and 6 bases from J, the gap between germline ends came to 14 bases. Germline CDR1 reads SGDLS; CDR2 reads YYNGEE. This CDR3 comprises 14 residues. DNA for the CDR3: TGTGCCAGCAGCGTAACAGCCATTAGGACCGAGCAGTACTTC. Its translation: CASSVTAIRTEQYF.

This chain uses TRBV19 with TRBJ2-7; TRBD2 matches at 9 bases. The CDR3 contains 15 residues. Germline V gives CDR1 LNHDA, CDR2 SQIVND (reference sequence). V shed 4 bases and J 2 bases; nucleotides not matched to a gene: 6. CDR3 amino acids: CASSSLAGPAYEQYF. The CDR3 DNA sequence: TGTGCCAGTAGTAGCCTAGCGGGACCAGCCTACGAGCAGTACTTC.

The chain couples TRBV29-1 to TRBJ2-7; 11 nucleotides match TRBD1. Germline V lookup: CDR1 SQVTM, CDR2 ANQGSEA. The CDR3 totals 13 residues. The V and J ends lost 6 bases and 6 bases, in that order; junction bases with no gene match: 7. CDR3 sequence (DNA): TGCAGCGTGCGGACAGGGGGCGTTGGCGAGCAGTACTTC. This sequence encodes CSVRTGGVGEQYF.

This clonotype was seen a few times. V gene TRBV30 combines with J gene TRBJ2-1; D not certain. Germline V gene data show CDR1 as GTSNPN and CDR2 as SVGIG (reference sequence). V was clipped by 8 bases and J by 5 bases, with 10 bases between them. CDR3 size: 11 residues. This CDR3 reads CAREWDNEQFF. As DNA, the CDR3 is TGTGCCCGAGAATGGGACAATGAGCAGTTCTTC. The full variable domain, its missing parts supplied by reference TRBV30 and TRBJ2-1, is SQTIHQWPATLVQPVGSPLSLECTVEGTSNPNLYWYRQAAGRGLQLLFYSVGIGQISSEVPQNLSASRPQDRQFILSSKKLLLSDSGFYLCAREWDNEQFFGPGTRLTVL.

This chain joins TRBV29-1 and TRBJ1-2, with D possibly matching TRBD1 (5 bases). The germline gives CDR1 SQVTM, CDR2 ANQGSEA. With 2 bases removed from V and 7 bases from J, the gap between germline ends came to 14 bases. This CDR3 is 13 amino acids long. The CDR3 DNA reads as TGCAGCGTTGAACCCTGGGCAGGGTCTGGCTACACCTTC. Encoded protein: CSVEPWAGSGYTF. The whole variable domain, remainder taken from reference TRBV29-1 and TRBJ1-2, is SAVISQKPSRDICQRGTSLTIQCQVDSQVTMMFWYRQQPGQSLTLIATANQGSEATYESGFVIDKFPISRPNLTFSTLTVSNMSPEDSSIYLCSVEPWAGSGYTFGSGTRLTVV.

This clonotype was seen a handful of times. As DNA, the CDR3 is TGTGCCAGCAGTTATCTATCGGACAGCCCCGGCTACACCTTC. Protein product: CASSYLSDSPGYTF. J is TRBJ1-2 and V is TRBV27; the D gene is possibly TRBD1 (6 bases). Germline CDR1 is MNHEY and CDR2 is SMNVEV (reference sequence). Trimming shortened V by 4 bases and J by 8 bases, and 17 bases separated the two germline ends. The CDR3 contains 14 residues.

The chain combines TRBV19 with TRBJ2-1; tentatively, D is TRBD2 (6 bases). This CDR3 spans 15 amino acids. With 6 bases removed from V and 4 bases from J, the gap between germline ends came to 16 bases. Germline V gene data show CDR1 as LNHDA and CDR2 as SQIVND (reference sequence). CDR3 nucleotide sequence: TGTGCCAGTAGGGGCGGGGACTTCATTTACAATGAGCAGTTCTTC. Translating gives CASRGGDFIYNEQFF.

This clonotype has just a few counts. The genes are TRBV13 and TRBJ1-1, with a possible D match to TRBD1 (5 bases). CDR1 and CDR2 from the germline V gene are PRHDT and FYEKMQ (reference sequence). The germline V and J ends were trimmed by 5 bases and 0 bases, with 13 bases remaining between them. The CDR3 covers 15 residues. The DNA of the CDR3 is TGTGCCAGCAGCCCGATGACAGTTTTGAACACTGAAGCTTTCTTT. Translating gives CASSPMTVLNTEAFF.

This clonotype was recorded many times. J is TRBJ1-5 and V is TRBV2, with 11 bases fitting TRBD1. J lost 6 bases, V lost 7 bases, and 2 bases had no gene match. Germline CDR1 reads SNHLY; CDR2 reads FYNNEI. The CDR3 has 13 amino acids. The CDR3 spells CASKDRGPQPQHF. The CDR3 DNA sequence: TGTGCCAGCAAGGACAGGGGGCCTCAGCCCCAGCATTTT.

Regarding this clonotype: A read error may explain this, as a much larger clone is one base away. This chain links TRBV2 with TRBJ1-2, with D maybe TRBD1 (6 bases). This CDR3 spans 14 amino acids. Trimming removed 6 bases from V and 4 bases from J, with 15 bases in between. CDR1 and CDR2 (germline): SNHLY, FYNNEI. The CDR3 region is CASRPSGDSYGYTF. The CDR3 DNA reads TGTGCCAGCAGACCCTCAGGGGATAGCTATGGCTACACCTTC.

The chain uses TRBV20-1 and TRBJ2-7; 8 nucleotides agree with TRBD2. The germline V gene encodes CDR1 DFQATT and CDR2 SNEGSKA (reference sequence). The CDR3 loop spans 13 amino acids. V lost 6 bases and J lost 3; bases outside the gene matches: 7. CDR3 protein: CSARTSLHYEQYV. CDR3 in DNA: TGCAGTGCCAGGACTAGCCTTCACTACGAGCAGTACGTC.

This clonotype was recorded once. This chain uses TRBV20-1 with TRBJ1-6; 7 bases agree with TRBD1. The CDR3 loop spans 16 amino acids. V was pared by 3 bases and J by 7 bases, with 12 bases of the junction left unmatched. The germline gives CDR1 DFQATT, CDR2 SNEGSKA (reference sequence). The chain's CDR3 is CSASRDSKITNSPLHF. The CDR3 bases are TGCAGTGCTAGTAGGGACAGCAAGATAACCAATTCACCCCTCCACTTT.

This clonotype occurred many times. The rearrangement uses TRBV4-2 and TRBJ2-7; the D call may be TRBD1 or TRBD2 (5 bases each). The CDR3 consists of 14 residues. CDR1 is LGHNA and CDR2 is YNFKEQ in the germline V gene. Trimming cost V 0 bases and J 2 bases, with 8 bases left between them. DNA for the CDR3: TGTGCCAGCAGCCAAGATTTGGGACCCTACGAGCAGTACTTC. This codes for CASSQDLGPYEQYF.

Regarding this clonotype: A clone one base away is much larger, so this may be a read error. No conserved phenylalanine or tryptophan ends this CDR3, so it is likely a read error. This chain joins TRBV11-2 and TRBJ2-7, with TRBD1 matching over 9 bases. Trimming cost V 5 bases and J 2 bases; bases outside gene matches: 7. The CDR3 consists of 15 residues. Germline-derived CDR1 and CDR2 are SGHAT and FQNNGV. CDR3 DNA sequence: TGTGCCAGCAGCCACGGACAGGGGTACACCTACGAGCAGTACCTC. Its protein product is CASSHGQGYTYEQYL.

Concerning this clonotype itself: Its ends do not fully match the called genes, so a read error is possible. J is TRBJ1-1 and V is TRBV11-3; no definite D call. Looked up from germline, CDR1 is SGHNT and CDR2 is YENEEA. The CDR3 extends over 14 amino acids. The CDR3, as DNA: TGTGCCAGCGGCTTAAGGGTCGGTATCACTGAAGCTTTCTTT. This sequence encodes CASGLRVGITEAFF.

This clonotype was counted ten times or more. The V and J genes are TRBV5-5 and TRBJ1-2, with 9 bases lining up with TRBD1. CDR3 size: 14 residues. Germline CDR1 is SGHKS and CDR2 is YYEKEE (reference sequence). V lost 4 bases and J lost 7; bases outside the gene matches: 8. The CDR3 DNA sequence: TGTGCCAGCAGCCTCGGGACAGGGTGGGGTGGCTACACCTTC. Residues: CASSLGTGWGGYTF.

This clonotype was seen just once. The rearrangement links TRBV19 to TRBJ1-6; D is unresolved. The CDR3 sequence is 10 residues long. Between the trimmed V and J ends, which lost 4 bases and 13 bases, there was a span of 5 bases. Germline V CDR1 and CDR2: LNHDA, SQIVND (reference sequence). CDR3 coding DNA: TGTGCCAGTAGTAATCCTCCCCTCCACTTT. It encodes CASSNPPLHF.

The V gene is TRBV2, the J gene TRBJ2-1; 7 positions match TRBD2. This CDR3 spans 14 amino acids. Germline CDR1 SNHLY, CDR2 FYNNEI. V shed 4 bases, J shed 6 bases, and the junction held 6 bases outside the gene matches. In nucleotides, the CDR3 is TGTGCCAGCAGTGGGACTAGAAGCCGCAATGAGCAGTTCTTC. Translated, it gives CASSGTRSRNEQFF. Based on the CDR3 plus reference TRBV2 and TRBJ2-1, the full variable domain is EPEVTQTPSHQVTQMGQEVILRCVPISNHLYFYWYRQILGQKVEFLVSFYNNEISEKSEIFDDQFSVERPDGSNFTLKIRSTKLEDSAMYFCASSGTRSRNEQFFGPGTRLTVL.